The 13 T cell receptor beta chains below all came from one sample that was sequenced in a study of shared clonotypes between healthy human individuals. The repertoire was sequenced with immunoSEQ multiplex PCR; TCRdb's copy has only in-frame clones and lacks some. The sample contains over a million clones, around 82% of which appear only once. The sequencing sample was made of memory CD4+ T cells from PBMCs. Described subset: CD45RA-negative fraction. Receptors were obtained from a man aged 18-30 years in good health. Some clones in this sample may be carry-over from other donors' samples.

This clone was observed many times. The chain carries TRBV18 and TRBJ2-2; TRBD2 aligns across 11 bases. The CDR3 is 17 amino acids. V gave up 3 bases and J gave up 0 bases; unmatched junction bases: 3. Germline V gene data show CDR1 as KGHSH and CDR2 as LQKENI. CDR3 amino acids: CASSPFSGRANTGELFF. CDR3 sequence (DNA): TGTGCCAGCTCACCTTTTAGCGGGAGGGCGAACACCGGGGAGCTGTTTTTT.

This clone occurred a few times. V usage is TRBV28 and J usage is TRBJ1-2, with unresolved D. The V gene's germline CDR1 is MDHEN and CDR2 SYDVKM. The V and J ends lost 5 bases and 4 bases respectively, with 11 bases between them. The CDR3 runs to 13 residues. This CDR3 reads CASSPVAIYGYTF. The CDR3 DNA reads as TGTGCCAGCAGTCCGGTGGCGATCTATGGCTACACCTTC.

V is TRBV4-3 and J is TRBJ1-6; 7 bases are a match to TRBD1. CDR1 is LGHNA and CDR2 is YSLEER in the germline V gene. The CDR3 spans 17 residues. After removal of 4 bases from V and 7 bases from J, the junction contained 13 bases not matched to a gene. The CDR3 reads CASSPSPSGGSNSPLHF. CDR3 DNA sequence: TGCGCCAGCAGCCCCTCCCCGTCAGGGGGTTCGAATTCACCCCTCCACTTT.

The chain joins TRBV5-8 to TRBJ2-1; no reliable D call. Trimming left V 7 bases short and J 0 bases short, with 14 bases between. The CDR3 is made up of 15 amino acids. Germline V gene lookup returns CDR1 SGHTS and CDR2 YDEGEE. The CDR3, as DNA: TGTGCCAGCGGTAAGGGCTTCAGCTCCTACAATGAGCAGTTCTTC. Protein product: CASGKGFSSYNEQFF.

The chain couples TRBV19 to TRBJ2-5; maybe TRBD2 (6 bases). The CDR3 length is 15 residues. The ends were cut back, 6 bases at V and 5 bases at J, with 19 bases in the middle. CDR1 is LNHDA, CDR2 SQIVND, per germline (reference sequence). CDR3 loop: CASSGGQGGGETQYF. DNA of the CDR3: TGTGCCAGTAGCGGCGGGCAGGGAGGCGGGGAGACCCAGTACTTC. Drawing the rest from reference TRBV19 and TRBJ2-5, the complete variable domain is DGGITQSPKYLFRKEGQNVTLSCEQNLNHDAMYWYRQDPGQGLRLIYYSQIVNDFQKGDIAEGYSVSREKKESFPLTVTSAQKNPTAFYLCASSGGQGGGETQYFGPGTRLLVL.

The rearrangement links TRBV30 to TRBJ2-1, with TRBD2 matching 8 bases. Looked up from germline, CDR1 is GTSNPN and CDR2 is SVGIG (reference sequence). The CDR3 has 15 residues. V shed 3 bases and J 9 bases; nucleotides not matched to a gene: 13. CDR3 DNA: TGTGCCTGGAGCGGCGGAGCGGGAGCCTATGGTGAGCAGTTCTTC. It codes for CAWSGGAGAYGEQFF. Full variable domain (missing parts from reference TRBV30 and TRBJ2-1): SQTIHQWPATLVQPVGSPLSLECTVEGTSNPNLYWYRQAAGRGLQLLFYSVGIGQISSEVPQNLSASRPQDRQFILSSKKLLLSDSGFYLCAWSGGAGAYGEQFFGPGTRLTVL.

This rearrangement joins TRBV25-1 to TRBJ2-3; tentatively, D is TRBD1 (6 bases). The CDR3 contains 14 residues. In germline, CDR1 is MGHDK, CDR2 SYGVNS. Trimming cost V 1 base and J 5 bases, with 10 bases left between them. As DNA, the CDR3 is TGTGCCAGCAGTGAATTCTTAGGGGGAGATACGCAGTATTTT. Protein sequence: CASSEFLGGDTQYF.

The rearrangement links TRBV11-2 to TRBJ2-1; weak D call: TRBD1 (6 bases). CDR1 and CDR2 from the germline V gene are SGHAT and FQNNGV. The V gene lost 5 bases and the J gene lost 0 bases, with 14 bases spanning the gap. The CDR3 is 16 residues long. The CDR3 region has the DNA TGTGCCAGCAGCCCAGTAGGGGGTCGCTCCTACAATGAGCAGTTCTTC. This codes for CASSPVGGRSYNEQFF.

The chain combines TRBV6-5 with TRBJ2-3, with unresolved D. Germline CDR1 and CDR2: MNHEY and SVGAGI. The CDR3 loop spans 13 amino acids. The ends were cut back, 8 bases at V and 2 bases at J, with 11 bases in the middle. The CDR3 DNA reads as TGTGCCAGCCAAAGTTTCAACACAGATACGCAGTATTTT. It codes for CASQSFNTDTQYF.

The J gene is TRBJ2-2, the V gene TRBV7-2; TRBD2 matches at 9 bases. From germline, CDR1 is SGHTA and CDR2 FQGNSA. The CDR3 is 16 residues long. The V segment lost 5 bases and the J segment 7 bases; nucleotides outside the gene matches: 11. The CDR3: CASSPGSGRGSGELFF. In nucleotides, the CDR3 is TGTGCCAGCAGCCCAGGTAGCGGGAGAGGTAGCGGGGAGCTGTTTTTT.

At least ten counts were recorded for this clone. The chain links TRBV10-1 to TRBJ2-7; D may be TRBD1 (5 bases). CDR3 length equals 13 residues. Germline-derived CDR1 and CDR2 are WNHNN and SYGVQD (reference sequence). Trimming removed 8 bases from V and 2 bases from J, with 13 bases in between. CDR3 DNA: TGCGCCAGCCCGGGTCAGGGCACCTACGAGCAGTACTTC. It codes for CASPGQGTYEQYF.

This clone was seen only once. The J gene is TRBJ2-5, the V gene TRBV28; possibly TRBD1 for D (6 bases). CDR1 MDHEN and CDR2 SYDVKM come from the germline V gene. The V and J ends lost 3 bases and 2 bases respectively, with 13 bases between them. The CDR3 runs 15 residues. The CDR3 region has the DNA TGTGCCAGCAGTTTTAATGGCAGGGGTCAAGAGACCCAGTACTTC. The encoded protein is CASSFNGRGQETQYF.

In nucleotides, the CDR3 is TGTGCCAGTAATAGGGGGAAGAACACTGAAGCTTTCTTT. This gives the protein CASNRGKNTEAFF. The genes are TRBV19 and TRBJ1-1; possible D gene TRBD1, 6 bases. Trimming shortened V by 7 bases and J by 1 base, and 10 bases separated the two germline ends. CDR3 length: 13 amino acids. Germline assignment: CDR1 LNHDA and CDR2 SQIVND (reference sequence).